Listed here are 30 T cell receptor beta chains from one sample, sequenced in a study of regulatory T cells in long-lasting Graves disease. As to time point: newly diagnosed GD, antithyroid drugs for less than 3 months. After RNA was extracted from PBMCs, the TCR library was made from it. Building of the TCR beta libraries involved iRepertoire HTBI primers and Arm-PCR of CDR3 regions. TCRdb fed the multiplex PCR reads into MiXCR, producing one record per CDR3 protein. In the table there are about 240,000 distinct CDR3 sequences, 20% to 25% of which are singletons. The sequencing used peripheral blood mononuclear cells (PBMCs), collected at new diagnosis, from a patient treated with antithyroid drugs. The receptors here all came from a female donor with Graves disease.

This clonotype was picked up many times. V usage is TRBV10-3 and J usage is TRBJ2-3; 7 bases map to TRBD1. The CDR3 has 13 residues. The trim removed 9 bases at V and 2 bases at J, leaving 5 bases unmatched. Germline V gives CDR1 ENHRY, CDR2 SYGVKD. CDR3 sequence (DNA): TGTGCCATTGGGACAGAAAACACAGATACGCAGTATTTT. Its protein is CAIGTENTDTQYF.

The gene calls are TRBV12-3 or TRBV12-4 and TRBJ2-7; 10 bases match TRBD1. The CDR3 covers 15 residues. V lost 3 bases and J lost 2; bases outside the gene matches: 4. CDR3 region: CASSLGTGVTYEQYF. CDR3 nucleotide sequence: TGTGCCAGCAGTTTGGGGACAGGGGTAACCTACGAGCAGTACTTC.

This clonotype was detected ten times or more. The V call is TRBV2, the J call TRBJ2-7; 8 bases align to TRBD2. CDR1 SNHLY and CDR2 FYNNEI come from the germline V gene. The CDR3 sequence is 15 residues long. The V gene end was trimmed by 6 bases and the J gene end by 3 bases; junction bases not matched to a gene: 10. CDR3 protein: CASRLAELLGYEQYF. The CDR3 bases are TGTGCCAGCAGACTAGCGGAGCTTCTGGGCTACGAGCAGTACTTC.

This clonotype was counted at least ten times. This chain uses TRBV29-1 with TRBJ2-1; D perhaps matches TRBD1 (6 bases). The CDR3 covers 13 residues. Trimming removed 6 bases from V and 6 bases from J, with 15 bases in between. Germline values: CDR1 SQVTM, CDR2 ANQGSEA. Here the CDR3 reads CSVTPGRGNEQFF. In DNA form, the CDR3 reads TGCAGCGTAACCCCGGGCAGGGGCAATGAGCAGTTCTTC.

Remarks on this clonotype: This may come from a read error, since a much larger clone is one base off. The CDR3 end shows no conserved phenylalanine or tryptophan, and so a read error is likely. This rearrangement joins TRBV5-1 to TRBJ1-1; D gene ambiguous. CDR1 SGHRS and CDR2 YFSETQ come from the germline V gene. The germline V and J ends were trimmed by 0 bases and 3 bases, with 9 bases remaining between them. This CDR3 is 14 amino acids long. The DNA for the CDR3 is TGCGCCAGCAGCTTGGAGGCCGGGTACACTGAAGCTTTCCTT. Amino acids: CASSLEAGYTEAFL.

This clonotype has a count of ten or more. This CDR3 reads CASSPSTDTQYF. In DNA form, the CDR3 reads TGTGCCAGCAGCCCGTCGACAGATACGCAGTATTTT. The chain carries TRBV11-2 and TRBJ2-3; D not resolved. Germline CDR1 and CDR2: SGHAT and FQNNGV. Trimming took 5 bases from V and 3 from J, leaving 6 bases between them. This CDR3 region has 12 residues.

There are a few counts of this clonotype. The chain recombines TRBV3-2 with TRBJ2-2; the listed D gene, TRBD1, was not tested against the DNA. TRBV3-2 is listed as a pseudogene. The CDR3 contains 18 residues. The CDR3: CASPGGPRDRSNTGELFF. DNA for the CDR3: TGTGCCAGCCCCGGCGGCCCGAGGGACAGGTCGAACACCGGGGAGCTGTTTTTT.

The gene calls are TRBV7-6 and TRBJ1-5; perhaps TRBD1 as D (6 bases). This CDR3 has 15 amino acids. V dropped 5 bases and J dropped 5 bases, with 16 bases sitting between them. Germline V gene data show CDR1 as SGHVS and CDR2 as FNYEAQ. CDR3 coding DNA: TGTGCCAGCAGCCTTCGAACAGGGTCTTATCAGCCCCAGCATTTT. It specifies CASSLRTGSYQPQHF.

Many counts were recorded for this clonotype. The chain combines TRBV2 with TRBJ2-3; possibly TRBD1 or TRBD2 for D (5 bases each). This CDR3 region has 15 residues. The ends were cut back, 6 bases at V and 0 bases at J, with 13 bases in the middle. In germline, CDR1 is SNHLY, CDR2 FYNNEI. CDR3 sequence reads: CASRGVGVSTDTQYF. CDR3 bases: TGTGCCAGCAGGGGCGTGGGGGTCAGCACAGATACGCAGTATTTT.

This clonotype was detected many times. This chain uses TRBV6-1 with TRBJ2-5, with 11 bases that match TRBD2. After removal of 5 bases from V and 2 bases from J, the junction contained 4 bases not matched to a gene. Germline CDR1 and CDR2: MNHNS and SASEGT. This CDR3 is 15 amino acids long. This chain's CDR3 is CASSHRLAGQETQYF. The CDR3 DNA follows: TGTGCCAGCAGTCACCGACTAGCGGGGCAAGAGACCCAGTACTTC.

This clonotype was detected many times. Here the CDR3 DNA reads TGCAGTGCTATCCCCGGACAGGGGAACAATGAGCAGTTCTTC. Its translation: CSAIPGQGNNEQFF. This sequence joins TRBV20-1 and TRBJ2-1; 9 bases fit TRBD1. The V segment lost 4 bases and the J segment 5 bases; nucleotides outside the gene matches: 6. This CDR3 has 14 residues. CDR1 and CDR2 from the germline V gene are DFQATT and SNEGSKA (reference sequence).

There are a few counts of this clonotype. The CDR3 DNA is TGCAGCGTTGAATACGCCTACAGGGGTCGGGAGACCCAGTACTTC. It yields the protein CSVEYAYRGRETQYF. The J gene is TRBJ2-5, the V gene TRBV29-1, with 7 bases identical to TRBD1. Germline CDR1 and CDR2: SQVTM and ANQGSEA. This CDR3 is 15 amino acids long. Trimming removed 2 bases from V and 5 bases from J; junction bases left unmatched: 11.

This chain joins TRBV20-1 and TRBJ1-5, with D uncertain. Germline assignment: CDR1 DFQATT and CDR2 SNEGSKA (reference sequence). CDR3 size: 17 residues. Trimming pared 0 bases from V and 5 bases from J, leaving 20 bases between. The CDR3 DNA reads TGCAGTGCTAGAGATCATGGGTTTAGGACGGGCTATCAGCCCCAGCATTTT. Its translation: CSARDHGFRTGYQPQHF.

This clonotype was counted many times. V is TRBV7-2 and J is TRBJ2-3, with TRBD2 identical over 12 bases. Losses at the gene ends were 4 bases for V and 4 bases for J; bases not matched to a gene: 3. CDR1 is SGHTA, CDR2 FQGNSA, per germline. The CDR3 is 15 residues long. CDR3 bases: TGTGCCAGCAGCTCCTCTAGCGGGAGGGCAGATACGCAGTATTTT. It yields the protein CASSSSSGRADTQYF.

This clonotype appeared many times. The CDR3: CSAKQGQQPQHF. In DNA, the CDR3 is TGCAGTGCAAAACAGGGACAGCAGCCCCAGCATTTT. The J gene is TRBJ1-5, the V gene TRBV20-1; TRBD1 agrees at 7 bases. This CDR3 contains 12 residues. V gave up 6 bases and J gave up 7 bases; unmatched junction bases: 6. In germline, CDR1 is DFQATT, CDR2 SNEGSKA (reference sequence).

This clonotype was counted between two and nine times. This chain connects TRBV27 to TRBJ1-1; no firm D call. This CDR3 is built from 13 residues. Germline V gene sequence: CDR1 MNHEY, CDR2 SMNVEV (reference sequence). V lost 4 bases and J lost 0, with 6 bases in between. As DNA, the CDR3 is TGTGCCAGCAGTTCAAAGGTGAACACTGAAGCTTTCTTT. Its translation is CASSSKVNTEAFF.

This clonotype has a count of ten or more. The germline gene is not matched at one end of the junction; a read error may be the cause. CDR3 residues: CASSGADGYGYTF. The CDR3 nucleotides are TGCGCCAGCAGTGGGGCGGACGGCTATGGCTACACCTTC. The chain joins TRBV6-1 to TRBJ1-2, with D possibly matching TRBD1 (5 bases). The CDR3 spans 13 residues. The germline CDR1 and CDR2 sequences are MNHNS and SASEGT.

The J gene is TRBJ2-2, the V gene TRBV19, with D possibly being TRBD1 (6 bases). V was shortened by 3 bases and J by 4 bases, with 12 bases between the two germline ends. The V gene's germline CDR1 is LNHDA and CDR2 SQIVND (reference sequence). The CDR3 has 15 residues. Here the CDR3 reads CASSMGHFSTGELFF. CDR3 bases: TGTGCCAGTAGTATGGGACACTTCTCCACCGGGGAGCTGTTTTTT.

This clonotype has ten or more counts. In nucleotides, the CDR3 is TGTGCCTGGGGAAGGACTATTGGCTACACCTTC. Its translation is CAWGRTIGYTF. The chain combines TRBV30 with TRBJ1-2; D gene uncertain. The CDR3 spans 11 residues. Germline CDR1 reads GTSNPN; CDR2 reads SVGIG (reference sequence). V was clipped by 5 bases and J by 7 bases, with 11 bases between them. Full variable domain (outside the CDR3, taken from reference TRBV30 and TRBJ1-2): SQTIHQWPATLVQPVGSPLSLECTVEGTSNPNLYWYRQAAGRGLQLLFYSVGIGQISSEVPQNLSASRPQDRQFILSSKKLLLSDSGFYLCAWGRTIGYTFGSGTRLTVV.

This clonotype was detected a few times. The chain joins TRBV9 to TRBJ2-3, with 8 bases fitting TRBD2. V lost 3 bases to trimming and J lost 4 bases; unmatched junction nucleotides: 10. The germline V gene has CDR1 SGDLS and CDR2 YYNGEE. CDR3 length: 16 amino acids. In nucleotides, the CDR3 is TGTGCCAGCAGCGCCGATAGCGGGGACGAACCAGATACGCAGTATTTT. Translation gives CASSADSGDEPDTQYF.

Concerning this clonotype: A far more abundant clone sits one base away, making this likely a read error. The chain is built from TRBV6-1 and TRBJ2-1; TRBD2 might be the D (5 bases). The CDR3 contains 14 residues. Germline V gives CDR1 MNHNS, CDR2 SASEGT. V lost 0 bases to trimming and J lost 3 bases, with 6 bases between them. DNA of the CDR3: TGTGCCAGCAGTGAAGCGGGAGACTACAATGAGCAGTTCTTC. This encodes CASSEAGDYNEQFF.

The table lists this clonotype with many counts. The chain couples TRBV6-5 to TRBJ1-2; the D is unclear. The CDR3 totals 13 residues. Between the trimmed V and J ends, which lost 2 bases and 4 bases, there was a span of 8 bases. CDR1 and CDR2 from the germline V gene are MNHEY and SVGAGI. The DNA for the CDR3 is TGTGCCAGCAGTTACGACGGAGTCTATGGCTACACCTTC. Protein: CASSYDGVYGYTF.

This clonotype was observed many times. The chain joins TRBV6-2 or TRBV6-3 to TRBJ2-5; 8 bases are a match to TRBD2. The CDR3 spans 13 residues. Germline CDR1 is MNHEY and CDR2 is SVGEGT. The V gene end was trimmed by 11 bases and the J gene end by 4 bases; junction bases not matched to a gene: 9. As DNA, the CDR3 is TGTGCCGCCACGGGAGGGCCTGGAGAGACCCAGTACTTC. Amino acid sequence: CAATGGPGETQYF.

This chain uses TRBV19 with TRBJ2-2; the match to TRBD1 covers 7 bases. After removal of 7 bases from V and 4 bases from J, the junction contained 3 bases not matched to a gene. The V gene's germline CDR1 is LNHDA and CDR2 SQIVND (reference sequence). This CDR3 has 13 amino acids. DNA of the CDR3: TGTGCCAGTAACGACAGGGTCACCGGGGAGCTGTTTTTT. It is translated as CASNDRVTGELFF.

The chain combines TRBV12-5 with TRBJ2-7; no definite D call. V lost 2 bases and J 0 bases, leaving 11 bases between the germline ends. The CDR3 sequence is 15 residues long. Germline V gives CDR1 LGHNT, CDR2 FRNRAP. Here the CDR3 DNA reads TGTGCTAGTGGTTTGACTACAGCTTTCTCCTACGAGCAGTACTTC. Translated, it gives CASGLTTAFSYEQYF.

This clonotype was seen repeatedly, ten times or more. The chain has TRBV5-1 and TRBJ1-1; TRBD1 matches 7 bases. Germline lookup yields CDR1 SGHRS and CDR2 YFSETQ. With V trimmed by 6 bases and J by 0 bases, 14 bases remained unmatched. This CDR3 has 17 residues. The chain's CDR3 is CASTSTEGQSMNTEAFF. CDR3 sequence (DNA): TGCGCCAGCACCTCTACCGAGGGACAGTCTATGAACACTGAAGCTTTCTTT. Full variable domain (rest looked up from reference TRBV5-1 and TRBJ1-1): KAGVTQTPRYLIKTRGQQVTLSCSPISGHRSVSWYQQTPGQGLQFLFEYFSETQRNKGNFPGRFSGRQFSNSRSEMNVSTLELGDSALYLCASTSTEGQSMNTEAFFGQGTRLTVV.

As to this clonotype: The CDR3 end shows no conserved phenylalanine or tryptophan, and so a read error is likely. The chain couples TRBV7-8 to TRBJ2-7; D possibly corresponds to TRBD1 (6 bases). Trimming took off 2 bases at V and 4 bases at J, with 12 bases between the two ends. The V gene's germline CDR1 is SGHVS and CDR2 FQNEAQ. CDR3 size: 14 residues. For the CDR3, the DNA is TGTGCCAGCAGCTTAACGGGGACACGATACGAGCAGTACTCC. Encoded protein: CASSLTGTRYEQYS.

This clonotype was counted many times. This chain links TRBV7-3 with TRBJ1-1; D remains unclear. V was clipped by 4 bases and J by 2 bases, with 8 bases between them. CDR3 size: 13 residues. Germline V gene data show CDR1 as SGHTA and CDR2 as FQGTGA. The CDR3 DNA sequence: TGTGCCAGCAGCTCTAGCGATAACACTGAAGCTTTCTTT. Translation: CASSSSDNTEAFF.

This clonotype was seen at least ten times. The chain is built from TRBV7-9 and TRBJ2-2; tentative D call: TRBD2 (5 bases). Germline assignment: CDR1 SEHNR and CDR2 FQNEAQ (reference sequence). There are 13 residues in the CDR3. Trimming pared 6 bases from V and 1 base from J, leaving 6 bases between. CDR3 sequence (DNA): TGTGCCAGCAGGAGGGTGAACACCGGGGAGCTGTTTTTT. Translating gives CASRRVNTGELFF.

A note on this clonotype: The junction does not match germline at one end; this may be a read error. V gene TRBV7-2 combines with J gene TRBJ1-1; 7 bases are a match to TRBD1. The germline CDR1 and CDR2 sequences are SGHTA and FQGNSA. The CDR3 spans 14 residues. CDR3 coding DNA: TGTGCCAGCAGCTTGGGACAGATGAACGCTGAAGCTTTCTTT. Residues: CASSLGQMNAEAFF.